These 30 T cell receptor beta chains came from one sample sequenced in a study of T cells in Graves' hyperthyroidism and ophthalmopathy. RNA transcripts served as the template for amplifying TCR beta CDR3 regions. TCR CDR3 underwent first-round RT-PCR with the HTBI primer set. Via MiXCR, TCRdb re-called the multiplex PCR reads, giving one row per CDR3 protein. There are 750,000 to 900,000 distinct CDR3 sequences in the sample; more than 30% occur only once, and about 9% lies in the top ten. Sequencing was performed on blood. The origin of the receptors is a man younger than 30 with Graves' hyperthyroidism.

In its sample, this clonotype was seen many times. This rearrangement joins TRBV7-2 to TRBJ2-5; no clear D. Germline V CDR1 and CDR2: SGHTA, FQGNSA. The V and J ends lost 1 base and 3 bases respectively, with 6 bases between them. The CDR3 totals 13 residues. The CDR3 coding sequence is TGTGCCAGCAGCTTAGGACCAGAAGAGACCCAGTACTTC. Amino acids: CASSLGPEETQYF.

The gene calls are TRBV12-3 or TRBV12-4 and TRBJ1-4; D is unclear. V lost 6 bases to trimming and J lost 3 bases, with 17 bases between them. The CDR3 totals 16 residues. The CDR3 DNA follows: TGTGCCAGCAGACACTCCTGGGGAACGGCTAATGAAAAACTGTTTTTT. It codes for CASRHSWGTANEKLFF.

In its sample, this clonotype was seen a few times. This rearrangement joins TRBV19 to TRBJ2-6; D may be TRBD1 or TRBD2 (5 bases each). Trimming removed 5 bases from V and 1 base from J, with 18 bases in between. Germline V gene lookup returns CDR1 LNHDA and CDR2 SQIVND (reference sequence). This CDR3 is built from 18 residues. CDR3 in DNA: TGTGCCAGTAGTGGAACCGGGACGGATTCTTCTGGGGCCAACGTCCTGACTTTC. It yields the protein CASSGTGTDSSGANVLTF.

Points on this clonotype: A much larger clone is a single base away; this may be a read error. The genes are TRBV20-1 and TRBJ2-7, with D hard to call. CDR3 size: 8 residues. The V end lost 4 bases, the J end lost 9 bases, and 4 bases lay between the germline ends. Per the germline V gene, CDR1 is DFQATT and CDR2 is SNEGSKA (reference sequence). CDR3 bases: TGCAGTGCTAACGTGCAGTACTTC. Amino acids: CSANVQYF.

This clonotype was seen a handful of times. The chain uses TRBV12-3 or TRBV12-4 and TRBJ1-6, with TRBD1 as a possible D gene (6 bases). This CDR3 has 15 amino acids. V was trimmed by 3 bases and J by 5 bases, leaving 11 bases between them. CDR3: CASSFWGRNNSPLHF. DNA for the CDR3: TGTGCCAGCAGTTTTTGGGGGCGGAATAATTCACCCCTCCACTTT.

The chain carries TRBV10-3 and TRBJ2-5; 10 nucleotides match TRBD2. V dropped 5 bases and J dropped 5; count of bases not matched to a gene: 14. Germline assignment: CDR1 ENHRY and CDR2 SYGVKD. The CDR3 has 17 amino acids. The CDR3 reads CAISRGLAEGGRETQYF. As DNA, the CDR3 is TGTGCCATCAGTCGTGGACTAGCGGAGGGGGGCCGGGAGACCCAGTACTTC.

The chain couples TRBV6-6 to TRBJ1-2; D uncertain. The CDR3 sequence is 14 residues long. The germline CDR1 and CDR2 sequences are MNHNY and SVGAGI (reference sequence). V was pared by 0 bases and J by 6 bases, with 11 bases between. This CDR3 reads CASSYSLETDGYTF. CDR3 nucleotide sequence: TGTGCCAGCAGTTACTCATTGGAAACCGATGGCTACACCTTC.

V is TRBV7-9 and J is TRBJ2-7; tentatively, D is TRBD2 (5 bases). This CDR3 has 12 residues. V gave up 5 bases and J gave up 11 bases, with 16 bases separating them. Germline-derived CDR1 and CDR2 are SEHNR and FQNEAQ (reference sequence). Here the CDR3 reads CASSLEGLGEYF. DNA for the CDR3: TGTGCCAGCAGCCTAGAAGGTCTCGGGGAGTACTTC.

This clonotype was seen more than once but under ten times. V usage is TRBV5-1 and J usage is TRBJ2-7; the match to TRBD1 covers 9 bases. The CDR3 covers 16 residues. V lost 4 bases, J lost 6 bases, and 14 bases stayed unmatched. Germline V gene data show CDR1 as SGHRS and CDR2 as YFSETQ. The chain's CDR3 is CASSRNGAGTGSEQYF. CDR3 bases: TGCGCCAGCAGCCGCAATGGGGCCGGGACAGGGTCCGAGCAGTACTTC.

This clonotype showed up many times. The chain links TRBV29-1 to TRBJ2-2; 7 bases map to TRBD1. CDR3 length: 13 amino acids. V lost 7 bases, J lost 1 base, and 3 bases stayed unmatched. Germline V gives CDR1 SQVTM, CDR2 ANQGSEA. The CDR3 reads CSATGENTGELFF. Written as DNA, the CDR3 is TGCAGCGCAACAGGGGAGAACACCGGGGAGCTGTTTTTT.

The J gene is TRBJ2-5, the V gene TRBV7-2, with TRBD2 matching 9 bases. CDR3 length equals 16 residues. After removal of 5 bases from V and 5 bases from J, the junction contained 12 bases not matched to a gene. The V gene's germline CDR1 is SGHTA and CDR2 FQGNSA. CDR3 amino acids: CASSLNLLAGAETQYF. CDR3 nucleotides: TGTGCCAGCAGCCTGAACCTACTAGCGGGCGCGGAGACCCAGTACTTC.

With respect to this clonotype: The junction departs from the called germline gene at one end, perhaps through a read error. The CDR3: CSVVRGGQETHHF. For the CDR3, the DNA is TGCAGCGTCGTCCGGGGAGGCCAAGAGACCCACCACTTC. The chain uses TRBV29-1 and TRBJ2-5, with D tentatively TRBD2 (6 bases). The CDR3 contains 13 residues. Germline V lookup: CDR1 SQVTM, CDR2 ANQGSEA.

The rearrangement joins TRBV10-3 to TRBJ2-7, with a weak D call TRBD1 (6 bases). This CDR3 has 11 amino acids. V gave up 5 bases and J gave up 8 bases, with 10 bases separating them. Per germline, CDR1 ENHRY and CDR2 SYGVKD. The CDR3 region is CAISQGFKQYF. CDR3 nucleotide sequence: TGTGCCATCAGTCAGGGGTTCAAGCAGTACTTC.

The V gene is TRBV9, the J gene TRBJ1-5; the match to TRBD1 covers 8 bases. After removal of 4 bases from V and 7 bases from J, the junction contained 7 bases not matched to a gene. This CDR3 spans 14 amino acids. Looked up from germline, CDR1 is SGDLS and CDR2 is YYNGEE. The CDR3 nucleotides are TGTGCCAGCAGCACGACAGGGGAGGGGCAGCCCCAGCATTTT. The encoded protein is CASSTTGEGQPQHF.

This clonotype was seen a few times. The rearrangement uses TRBV2 and TRBJ1-1, with 10 bases matching TRBD1. The CDR3 extends over 13 amino acids. The germline gives CDR1 SNHLY, CDR2 FYNNEI. Germline trimming cut 6 bases from V and 5 bases from J; bases unmatched to any gene: 3. The CDR3 region is CASRTGGLTEAFF. The CDR3 nucleotides are TGTGCCAGCAGGACAGGGGGCTTAACTGAAGCTTTCTTT.

This clonotype was seen more than once but under ten times. V usage is TRBV7-3 and J usage is TRBJ2-5, with 10 bases lining up with TRBD1. The CDR3 spans 15 residues. V was clipped by 2 bases and J by 3 bases; unmatched bases: 3. Germline CDR1 is SGHTA and CDR2 is FQGTGA. CDR3: CASSLSGTGEETQYF. The CDR3 DNA is TGTGCCAGCAGCTTATCCGGGACAGGGGAAGAGACCCAGTACTTC. Full variable domain (outside the CDR3, taken from reference TRBV7-3 and TRBJ2-5): GAGVSQTPSNKVTEKGKYVELRCDPISGHTALYWYRQSLGQGPEFLIYFQGTGAADDSGLPNDRFFAVRPEGSVSTLKIQRTERGDSAVYLCASSLSGTGEETQYFGPGTRLLVL.

As concerns this clonotype: Just one base apart from a much larger clone, this may be a read error. This chain uses TRBV7-2 with TRBJ2-5; D not resolved. The CDR3 has 12 amino acids. Germline CDR1 SGHTA, CDR2 FQGNSA. CDR3 bases: TGTGTCAGCAGCCCCCGTACCGAGACCCAGTACTTC. The encoded protein is CVSSPRTETQYF.

The chain links TRBV12-5 to TRBJ1-1; D may be TRBD1 (5 bases). The CDR3 runs to 12 residues. CDR1 and CDR2 (germline): LGHNT, FRNRAP. V lost 2 bases to trimming and J lost 10 bases, with 11 bases between them. The CDR3 is CASGLPGAVAFF. The CDR3 nucleotides are TGTGCTAGTGGTTTGCCCGGGGCGGTAGCTTTCTTT.

The CDR3 reads CATSRDRGPGNTEAFF. The CDR3 bases are TGTGCCACCAGCAGAGATAGGGGTCCTGGAAACACTGAAGCTTTCTTT. The rearrangement links TRBV15 to TRBJ1-1; possible D gene TRBD1, 5 bases. Germline CDR1 and CDR2: LNHNV and YYDKDF (reference sequence). V lost 0 bases to trimming and J lost 2 bases, with 13 bases between them. The CDR3 spans 16 residues.

This clonotype was recorded many times. V usage is TRBV10-3 and J usage is TRBJ1-2; a weak D match, TRBD1 (5 bases). Per the germline V gene, CDR1 is ENHRY and CDR2 is SYGVKD. V was trimmed by 2 bases and J by 2 bases, leaving 12 bases between them. The CDR3 is made up of 15 amino acids. The CDR3 DNA follows: TGTGCCATCAGTGAGGGGTTCGGGGACAACTATGGCTACACCTTC. It encodes CAISEGFGDNYGYTF.

The J gene is TRBJ1-2, the V gene TRBV4-1; 7 bases agree with TRBD1. The germline gives CDR1 MGHRA, CDR2 YSYEKL. The V gene end was trimmed by 3 bases and the J gene end by 8 bases; junction bases not matched to a gene: 6. The CDR3 extends over 13 amino acids. The CDR3 protein is CASSHDRGQGYTF. CDR3 in DNA: TGCGCCAGCAGCCATGATAGGGGGCAGGGCTACACCTTC.

In this sample, this clonotype turned up many times. The J gene is TRBJ2-7, the V gene TRBV29-1; 13 bases are shared with TRBD2. Germline V gene sequence: CDR1 SQVTM, CDR2 ANQGSEA. The CDR3 length is 15 residues. Trimming at V came to 3 bases and at J to 2 bases, leaving 4 bases not matched to a gene. CDR3 loop: CSVDPGLAGTYEQYF. The DNA for the CDR3 is TGCAGCGTTGACCCGGGACTAGCGGGAACCTACGAGCAGTACTTC.

A few counts support this clonotype. The chain is built from TRBV5-1 and TRBJ1-2; D not resolved. The V gene lost 5 bases and the J gene lost 8 bases, with 4 bases spanning the gap. The germline V gene has CDR1 SGHRS and CDR2 YFSETQ. This CDR3 region has 9 residues. The CDR3 loop is CASRIGYTF. The CDR3 coding sequence is TGCGCCAGCAGAATCGGCTACACCTTC.

V usage is TRBV5-1 and J usage is TRBJ2-7, with D maybe TRBD1 (6 bases). The V and J ends lost 2 bases and 3 bases respectively, with 18 bases between them. Germline CDR1 reads SGHRS; CDR2 reads YFSETQ. This CDR3 region has 16 residues. This CDR3 reads CASSLNSGTNHYEQYF. CDR3 DNA sequence: TGCGCCAGCAGCTTAAACTCCGGGACAAACCACTACGAGCAGTACTTC.

This rearrangement joins TRBV24-1 to TRBJ2-5; maybe TRBD1 (5 bases). This CDR3 is 13 amino acids long. CDR1 is KGHDR, CDR2 SFDVKD, per germline. V shed 4 bases and J shed 8 bases, with 13 bases lying between them. The CDR3 coding sequence is TGTGCCACCAGTGACCCCCTCCGGACAACCCAGTACTTC. Translated: CATSDPLRTTQYF.

This clonotype was found many times. The J gene is TRBJ2-2, the V gene TRBV29-1; TRBD2 matches at 11 bases. V shed 7 bases, J shed 2 bases, and the junction held 3 bases outside the gene matches. In germline, CDR1 is SQVTM, CDR2 ANQGSEA. This CDR3 contains 14 residues. The CDR3: CSGGLADNTGELFF. The CDR3 nucleotides are TGCAGCGGGGGACTAGCGGACAACACCGGGGAGCTGTTTTTT.

The chain combines TRBV12-3 or TRBV12-4 with TRBJ2-7; unclear D gene. The CDR3 has 12 residues. With 3 bases removed from V and 8 bases from J, the gap between germline ends came to 11 bases. CDR3 nucleotide sequence: TGTGCCAGCAGTTTTCTCGGGTTCAAGCAGTACTTC. This translates into CASSFLGFKQYF.

This clonotype was counted a few times. This chain joins TRBV4-2 and TRBJ2-7; a possible D gene is TRBD2 (5 bases). This CDR3 has 16 amino acids. The germline gives CDR1 LGHNA, CDR2 YNFKEQ. V gave up 0 bases and J gave up 3 bases, with 15 bases separating them. The CDR3 DNA is TGTGCCAGCAGCCAAGAGGCGGGCGGGCCCTACTACGAGCAGTACTTC. Its translation is CASSQEAGGPYYEQYF.

The chain combines TRBV20-1 with TRBJ2-7; D might be TRBD2 (7 bases). V was clipped by 6 bases and J by 3 bases, with 15 bases between them. In germline, CDR1 is DFQATT, CDR2 SNEGSKA (reference sequence). CDR3 length: 13 residues. DNA for the CDR3: TGCAGTGCCCTTTCGGGGGGCAACTACGAGCAGTACTTC. Its translation is CSALSGGNYEQYF.

The V and J genes are TRBV10-3 and TRBJ1-2; D uncertain. This CDR3 is built from 15 residues. The V gene lost 0 bases and the J gene lost 2 bases, with 10 bases spanning the gap. Germline V gene data show CDR1 as ENHRY and CDR2 as SYGVKD. The chain's CDR3 is CAISESAGGNYGYTF. The CDR3 region has the DNA TGTGCCATCAGTGAGTCCGCTGGCGGGAACTATGGCTACACCTTC.